This TCR beta chain was captured in a study of cytomegalovirus exposure and HLA in healthy donors. Study-level background: Among about 190 million T cells, an earlier analysis found around 100 million unique TCR beta sequences. Membership in the Caucasian-associated ancestry cluster was found for around four fifths of fewer than 450 genotyped donors.

The CDR3 consists of 18 residues. The germline gives CDR1 GTSNPN, CDR2 SVGIG (reference sequence). V lost 8 bases to trimming and J lost 0 bases; unmatched junction nucleotides: 14. Regarding the study as a whole: Analysis was performed later, and it showed HLA-associated TCR beta chains to be more clonally expanded than equally common others. Follow-up analysis found HLA locus-dependent TCR association rates, highest for DRB1 and lowest for HLA-C.

To note about this clone: Its specificity is unknown.

Researchers ran the PCR with 60 Vbeta and 13 Jbeta primers. Assay used: immunoSEQ multiplex PCR; TCRdb lists only in-frame clones, some missing. Of some 140,000 clones in the sample, roughly 80% are singletons; the top ten hold under 1.5%. Material for sequencing was PBMCs. The V and J genes are TRBV30 and TRBJ2-1; 12 bases map to TRBD2. The clonotype originates from a man in his fifties or sixties in good health and CMV-seronegative. This chain's CDR3 is CAAAWTSGTLGSYNEQFF. The CDR3, as DNA: TGTGCCGCCGCCTGGACTAGCGGGACCTTGGGCTCCTACAATGAGCAGTTCTTC.